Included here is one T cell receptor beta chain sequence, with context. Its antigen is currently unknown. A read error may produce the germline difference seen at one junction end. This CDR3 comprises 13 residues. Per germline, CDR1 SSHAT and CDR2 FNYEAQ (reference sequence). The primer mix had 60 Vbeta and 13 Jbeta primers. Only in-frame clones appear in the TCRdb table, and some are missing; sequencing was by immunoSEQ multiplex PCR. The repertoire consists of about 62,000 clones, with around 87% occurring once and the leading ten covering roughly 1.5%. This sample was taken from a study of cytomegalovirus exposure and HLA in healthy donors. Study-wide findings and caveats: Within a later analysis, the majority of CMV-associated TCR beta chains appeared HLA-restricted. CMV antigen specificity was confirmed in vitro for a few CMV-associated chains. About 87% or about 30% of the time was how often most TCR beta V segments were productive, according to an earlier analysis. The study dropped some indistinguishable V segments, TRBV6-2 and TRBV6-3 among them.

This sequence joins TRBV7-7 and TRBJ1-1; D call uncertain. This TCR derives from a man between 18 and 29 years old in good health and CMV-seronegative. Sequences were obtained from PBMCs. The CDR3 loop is CASSSAEGTEAFF. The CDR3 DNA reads TGTGCTAGCAGTTCAGCGGAGGGCACTGAAGCTTTCTTT.